Reported below is one T cell receptor beta chain. Its specificity is not known. These data originate in a study of beta chain features in type 1 diabetes. Trimming at V came to 10 bases and at J to 1 base, leaving 7 bases not matched to a gene. CDR1 and CDR2 from the germline V gene are ENHRY and SYGVKD. The length of the CDR3 is 14 residues. Cells sorted by CD45RO/CCR7/CD25/CD127/CD95/CD27 comprised CD4+ naive, central memory, regulatory and stem cell-like memory cells. Whole-study results and caveats: TCRB CDR3 length was moderately but significantly reduced in all four CD4+ subsets of Type 1 diabetes patients.

The entirety of the isolated RNA underwent reverse transcription, so expressed TCRB transcripts were sequenced. Produced via immunoSEQ multiplex PCR; TCRdb's table is partial and in-frame only. Counted here are 620,000 or so clones, around 15% occurring once; the ten biggest clones make up about 0.093%. This sequence was found in a man aged 18 to 30 in good health. The sample taken for sequencing was naive CD4+ T cells from blood. The chain uses TRBV10-3 and TRBJ2-3; 8 nucleotides line up with TRBD1. CDR3 in amino acids: CANSGTGRTDTQYF. As DNA, the CDR3 is TGTGCCAACTCCGGGACAGGCCGCACAGATACGCAGTATTTT.